The 19 T cell receptor beta chains below all came from one sample that was sequenced in a study of T-cell memory formation after mild COVID-19. TCRdb reanalysed the 5' RACE reads using MiXCR and keeps one entry per CDR3 protein. The table lists more than 400,000 distinct CDR3 sequences, about 20% of them singletons. The sequenced sample was PBMCs or a T cell subset sorted from them (not recorded which). All receptors come from an adult woman who had mild COVID-19 (a few samples of this study predate the infection). Cell type and time point are not known.

The chain employs TRBV20-1 and TRBJ2-3; D gene unclear. CDR1 and CDR2 from the germline V gene are DFQATT and SNEGSKA (reference sequence). CDR3 length: 11 amino acids. Trimming shortened V by 5 bases and J by 6 bases, and 9 bases separated the two germline ends. The CDR3 nucleotides read TGCAGTGCTGCTATAGGCGATACGCAGTATTTT. This sequence encodes CSAAIGDTQYF.

This clonotype was seen a few times. The V call is TRBV6-7, the J call TRBJ1-5; no clear D. TRBV6-7 is marked as an open reading frame, function uncertain. Between the trimmed V and J ends, which lost 0 bases and 5 bases, there was a span of 14 bases. CDR3 size: 16 residues. CDR3 protein: CASSYSPRGEDQPQHF. The DNA for the CDR3 is TGTGCCAGCAGTTACTCGCCCCGCGGGGAGGATCAGCCCCAGCATTTT.

This chain links TRBV7-2 with TRBJ2-7, with 9 bases aligning to TRBD2. This CDR3 contains 13 residues. Germline assignment: CDR1 SGHTA and CDR2 FQGNSA. V gave up 6 bases and J gave up 2 bases; unmatched junction bases: 2. The CDR3 loop is CASRLAGTYEQYF. As DNA, the CDR3 is TGTGCCAGCAGACTAGCGGGCACCTACGAGCAGTACTTC.

The CDR3 sequence: CATSDDDEQYF. The CDR3 nucleotides are TGTGCCACCAGTGATGATGACGAGCAGTACTTC. The chain is built from TRBV24-1 and TRBJ2-7; no clear D gene. V was cut by 3 bases and J by 5 bases, with 4 bases left in between. The V gene's germline CDR1 is KGHDR and CDR2 SFDVKD. The CDR3 runs 11 residues.

This rearrangement joins TRBV4-1 to TRBJ2-1; tentatively, D is TRBD1 or TRBD2 (5 bases each). The V gene's germline CDR1 is MGHRA and CDR2 YSYEKL. The CDR3 is 13 residues long. Trimming shortened V by 4 bases and J by 3 bases, and 7 bases separated the two germline ends. The CDR3 reads CASSRDHYNEQFF. The CDR3 DNA reads as TGCGCCAGCAGCCGGGACCACTACAATGAGCAGTTCTTC.

V is TRBV12-3 or TRBV12-4 and J is TRBJ2-2; D could derive from TRBD1 or TRBD2 (8 bases each). The V gene lost 3 bases and the J gene lost 1 base, with 24 bases spanning the gap. This CDR3 has 20 residues. CDR3 sequence reads: CASSFHGLGRGTGNTGELFF. In nucleotides, the CDR3 is TGTGCCAGCAGTTTTCACGGGCTCGGGAGGGGGACAGGGAACACCGGGGAGCTGTTTTTT.

The chain is built from TRBV19 and TRBJ2-1, with D perhaps matching TRBD2 (5 bases). The CDR3 extends over 14 amino acids. V was shortened by 5 bases and J by 6 bases, with 14 bases between the two germline ends. In germline, CDR1 is LNHDA, CDR2 SQIVND (reference sequence). CDR3 protein: CASSLASRINEQFF. CDR3 sequence (DNA): TGTGCCAGTAGTTTGGCTAGCCGGATCAATGAGCAGTTCTTC.

This clonotype has a handful of counts. The chain couples TRBV5-1 to TRBJ1-4; TRBD1 agrees at 7 bases. This CDR3 spans 16 amino acids. Germline trimming cut 2 bases from V and 5 bases from J; bases unmatched to any gene: 9. Looked up from germline, CDR1 is SGHRS and CDR2 is YFSETQ. In DNA, the CDR3 is TGCGCCAGCAGCTTCAAACCGGGACAGCAGAATGAAAAACTGTTTTTT. It yields the protein CASSFKPGQQNEKLFF.

The CDR3 protein is CASSYGWGSYEQYF. The CDR3 DNA follows: TGTGCCAGCAGTTACGGGTGGGGGTCCTACGAGCAGTACTTC. This chain links TRBV6-5 with TRBJ2-7; tentatively, D is TRBD1 or TRBD2 (5 bases each). This CDR3 region has 14 residues. Germline assignment: CDR1 MNHEY and CDR2 SVGAGI. Deletions cut 2 bases from V and 1 base from J, with 9 bases between.

This clonotype was picked up a small number of times. The chain couples TRBV4-1 to TRBJ2-5; 7 bases fit TRBD1. The CDR3 totals 16 residues. Trimming cost V 1 base and J 2 bases; bases outside gene matches: 7. Germline values: CDR1 MGHRA, CDR2 YSYEKL. The CDR3 DNA is TGCGCCAGCAGCCAAGTTCCCGGGACAGCACAAGAGACCCAGTACTTC. It specifies CASSQVPGTAQETQYF.

The chain links TRBV3-1 to TRBJ1-2; D unresolved. V was clipped by 0 bases and J by 4 bases, with 6 bases between them. This CDR3 is built from 13 residues. The V gene's germline CDR1 is LGHDT and CDR2 YNNKEL (reference sequence). CDR3 nucleotides: TGTGCCAGCAGCCAAGATGGGCCCTATGGCTACACCTTC. Translated: CASSQDGPYGYTF.

The chain has TRBV29-1 and TRBJ2-2, with 10 bases matching TRBD2. J gave up 1 base and V 7 bases, and 6 bases lay outside the gene matches. The CDR3 is 15 residues long. Germline CDR1 SQVTM, CDR2 ANQGSEA. CDR3 in amino acids: CSGLRLAGNTGELFF. The CDR3 DNA sequence: TGCAGCGGACTAAGACTAGCGGGGAACACCGGGGAGCTGTTTTTT.

V and J are TRBV20-1 and TRBJ2-1, with 10 positions matching TRBD2. The CDR3 is 14 amino acids. CDR1 is DFQATT and CDR2 is SNEGSKA in the germline V gene (reference sequence). Germline trimming cut 6 bases from V and 8 bases from J; bases unmatched to any gene: 10. CDR3 bases: TGCAGTGCCTTTATAGCGGGGGGCCGACATGAGCAGTTCTTC. This codes for CSAFIAGGRHEQFF.

Only a few counts were recorded for this clonotype. The rearrangement joins TRBV18 to TRBJ1-1; 7 bases line up with TRBD1. Germline CDR1 KGHSH, CDR2 LQKENI. This CDR3 has 15 amino acids. J was trimmed by 2 bases and V by 4 bases; bases with no gene match: 7. CDR3 region: CASSQEQGINTEAFF. The CDR3 nucleotides read TGTGCCAGCTCACAAGAACAGGGGATTAACACTGAAGCTTTCTTT.

The CDR3 DNA sequence: TGTGCCAGCAGCCCGGCGTTGGGGGAGCAGTACTTC. Its translation: CASSPALGEQYF. This chain links TRBV7-2 with TRBJ2-7; D remains ambiguous. Germline V CDR1 and CDR2: SGHTA, FQGNSA. CDR3 length: 12 residues. With 5 bases removed from V and 7 bases from J, the gap between germline ends came to 12 bases.

This clonotype was counted at least ten times. CDR3 in amino acids: CASSLNPQGTRDGYTF. In nucleotides, the CDR3 is TGTGCCAGCAGCTTAAACCCTCAGGGAACCCGGGATGGCTACACCTTC. V is TRBV7-2 and J is TRBJ1-2, with D possibly TRBD1 on 5 matching bases. Per germline, CDR1 SGHTA and CDR2 FQGNSA. The CDR3 contains 16 residues. V lost 2 bases and J lost 6, with 19 bases in between. Full variable domain (rest looked up from reference TRBV7-2 and TRBJ1-2): GAGVSQSPSNKVTEKGKDVELRCDPISGHTALYWYRQSLGQGLEFLIYFQGNSAPDKSGLPSDRFSAERTGGSVSTLTIQRTQQEDSAVYLCASSLNPQGTRDGYTFGSGTRLTVV.

There are many counts of this clonotype. This chain joins TRBV12-3 or TRBV12-4 and TRBJ1-1; 11 bases are shared with TRBD1. Trimming at V came to 6 bases and at J to 1 base, leaving 7 bases not matched to a gene. CDR3 length: 16 amino acids. The DNA of the CDR3 is TGTGCCAGCAGATCCGGACAGGGGGCCAAGAACACTGAAGCTTTCTTT. Amino acids: CASRSGQGAKNTEAFF.

The table lists this clonotype with a few counts. The chain carries TRBV29-1 and TRBJ1-1; unclear D gene. Germline V lookup: CDR1 SQVTM, CDR2 ANQGSEA. V lost 6 bases and J 5 bases, leaving 10 bases between the germline ends. This CDR3 comprises 11 residues. CDR3 protein: CSVSTWTEAFF. CDR3 DNA sequence: TGCAGCGTATCCACCTGGACTGAAGCTTTCTTT.

The rearrangement joins TRBV3-1 to TRBJ1-2, with D tentatively TRBD1 (6 bases). The CDR3 is made up of 14 amino acids. Germline CDR1 LGHDT, CDR2 YNNKEL (reference sequence). CDR3 loop: CVKRGASLRYGYTF. In DNA, the CDR3 is TGTGTAAAAAGGGGGGCCTCACTCCGCTATGGCTACACCTTC.